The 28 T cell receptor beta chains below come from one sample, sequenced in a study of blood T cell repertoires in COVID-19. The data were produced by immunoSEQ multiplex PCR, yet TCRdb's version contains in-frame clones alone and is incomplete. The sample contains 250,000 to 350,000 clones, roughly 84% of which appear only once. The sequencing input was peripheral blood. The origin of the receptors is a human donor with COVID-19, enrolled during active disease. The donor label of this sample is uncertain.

As DNA, the CDR3 is TGTGCCAGCAGTTTTTTGGCGGGAGGTCACAATGAGCAGTTCTTC. This encodes CASSFLAGGHNEQFF. The J gene is TRBJ2-1, the V gene TRBV28; 8 nucleotides match TRBD2. The CDR3 has 15 amino acids. Germline V gene lookup returns CDR1 MDHEN and CDR2 SYDVKM. Trimming at V came to 3 bases and at J to 5 bases, leaving 6 bases not matched to a gene.

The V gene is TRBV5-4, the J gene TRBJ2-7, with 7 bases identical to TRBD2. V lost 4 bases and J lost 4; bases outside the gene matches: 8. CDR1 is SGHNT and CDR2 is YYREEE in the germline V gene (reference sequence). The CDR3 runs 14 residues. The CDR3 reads CASSPQAGLYEQYF. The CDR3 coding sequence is TGTGCCAGCAGCCCACAAGCGGGGTTATACGAGCAGTACTTC.

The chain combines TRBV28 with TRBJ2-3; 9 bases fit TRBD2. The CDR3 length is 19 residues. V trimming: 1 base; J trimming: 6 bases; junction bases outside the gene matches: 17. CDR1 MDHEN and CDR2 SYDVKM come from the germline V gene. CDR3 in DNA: TGTGCCAGCAGTTTATCCCACACAGGTTTAGCGGGAGTGGGGGATACGCAGTATTTT. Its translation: CASSLSHTGLAGVGDTQYF.

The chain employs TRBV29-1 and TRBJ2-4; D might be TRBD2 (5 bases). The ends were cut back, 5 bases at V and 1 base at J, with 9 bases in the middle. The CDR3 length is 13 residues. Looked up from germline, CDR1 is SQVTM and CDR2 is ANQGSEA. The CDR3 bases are TGCAGCGTTCGGGAAGTGGCCAAAAACATTCAGTACTTC. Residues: CSVREVAKNIQYF.

The CDR3: CASRRESSDYSNYGYTF. Written as DNA, the CDR3 is TGTGCCAGTAGGAGGGAAAGCTCAGACTATTCAAACTATGGCTACACCTTC. The rearrangement links TRBV19 to TRBJ1-2; D is uncertain. The V and J ends lost 6 bases and 2 bases respectively, with 22 bases between them. The CDR3 has 17 amino acids. Germline V gene data show CDR1 as LNHDA and CDR2 as SQIVND (reference sequence).

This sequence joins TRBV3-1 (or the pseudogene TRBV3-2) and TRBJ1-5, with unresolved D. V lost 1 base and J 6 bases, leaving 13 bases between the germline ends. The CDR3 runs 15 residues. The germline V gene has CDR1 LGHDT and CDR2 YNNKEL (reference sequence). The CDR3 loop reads CASSQGRGHGQPQHF. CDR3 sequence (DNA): TGTGCCAGCAGCCAAGGTCGAGGGCATGGTCAGCCCCAGCATTTT.

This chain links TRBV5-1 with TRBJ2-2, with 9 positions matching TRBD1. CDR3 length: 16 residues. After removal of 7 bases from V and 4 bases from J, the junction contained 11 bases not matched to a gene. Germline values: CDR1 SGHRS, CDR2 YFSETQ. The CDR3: CASSRPGTGTTGELFF. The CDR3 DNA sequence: TGCGCCAGCTCCCGCCCCGGGACAGGGACCACCGGGGAGCTGTTTTTT.

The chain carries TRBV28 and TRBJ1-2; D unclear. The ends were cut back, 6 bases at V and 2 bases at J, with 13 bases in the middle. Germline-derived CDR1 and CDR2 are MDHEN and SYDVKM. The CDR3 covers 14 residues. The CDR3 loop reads CASRPQQSNYGYTF. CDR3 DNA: TGTGCCAGCAGGCCACAACAGTCGAACTATGGCTACACCTTC.

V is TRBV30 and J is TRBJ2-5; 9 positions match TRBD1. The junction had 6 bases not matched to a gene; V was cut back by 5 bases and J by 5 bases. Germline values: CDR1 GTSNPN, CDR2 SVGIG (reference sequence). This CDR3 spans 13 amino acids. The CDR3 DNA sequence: TGTGCCTGGCACAGGGGGCTAGGGGAGACCCAGTACTTC. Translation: CAWHRGLGETQYF. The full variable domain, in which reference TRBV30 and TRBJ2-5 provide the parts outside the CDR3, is SQTIHQWPATLVQPVGSPLSLECTVEGTSNPNLYWYRQAAGRGLQLLFYSVGIGQISSEVPQNLSASRPQDRQFILSSKKLLLSDSGFYLCAWHRGLGETQYFGPGTRLLVL.

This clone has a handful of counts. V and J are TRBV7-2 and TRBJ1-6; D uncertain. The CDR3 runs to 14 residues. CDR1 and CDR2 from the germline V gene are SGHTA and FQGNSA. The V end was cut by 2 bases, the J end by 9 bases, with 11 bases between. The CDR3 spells CASSLPGKGSPLHF. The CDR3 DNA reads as TGTGCCAGCAGCTTACCGGGGAAAGGTTCACCCCTCCACTTT.

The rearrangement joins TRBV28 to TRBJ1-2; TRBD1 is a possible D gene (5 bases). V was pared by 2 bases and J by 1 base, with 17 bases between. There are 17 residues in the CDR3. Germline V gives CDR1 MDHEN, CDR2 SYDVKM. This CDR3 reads CASSLRTPTGFNYGYTF. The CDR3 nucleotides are TGTGCCAGCAGTTTACGAACACCTACAGGTTTTAACTATGGCTACACCTTC.

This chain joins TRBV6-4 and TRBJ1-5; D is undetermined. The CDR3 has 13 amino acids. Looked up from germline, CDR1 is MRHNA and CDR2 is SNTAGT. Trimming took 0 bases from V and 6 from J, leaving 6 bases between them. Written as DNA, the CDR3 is TGTGCCAGCAGTGACTCGCGGCTTCAGCCCCAGCATTTT. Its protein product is CASSDSRLQPQHF.

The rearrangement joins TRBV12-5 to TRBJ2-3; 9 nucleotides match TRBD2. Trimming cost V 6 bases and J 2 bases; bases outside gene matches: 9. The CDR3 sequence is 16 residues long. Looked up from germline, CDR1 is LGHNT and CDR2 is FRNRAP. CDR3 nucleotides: TGTGCTAGTGGCATGCTAGCGGGACGTTTCACAGATACGCAGTATTTT. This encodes CASGMLAGRFTDTQYF.

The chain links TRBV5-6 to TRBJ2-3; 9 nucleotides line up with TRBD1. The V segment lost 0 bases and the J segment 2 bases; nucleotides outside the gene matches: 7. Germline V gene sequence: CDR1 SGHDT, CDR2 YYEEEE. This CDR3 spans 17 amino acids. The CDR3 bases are TGTGCCAGCAGCTTGGGGTTGCGGACAGGGGACACAGATACGCAGTATTTT. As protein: CASSLGLRTGDTDTQYF. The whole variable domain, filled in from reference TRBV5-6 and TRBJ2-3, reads DAGVTQSPTHLIKTRGQQVTLRCSPKSGHDTVSWYQQALGQGPQFIFQYYEEEERQRGNFPDRFSGHQFPNYSSELNVNALLLGDSALYLCASSLGLRTGDTDTQYFGPGTRLTVL.

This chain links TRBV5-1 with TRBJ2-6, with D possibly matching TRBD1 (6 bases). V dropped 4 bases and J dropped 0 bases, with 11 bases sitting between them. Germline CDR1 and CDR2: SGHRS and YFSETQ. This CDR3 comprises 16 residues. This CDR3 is CASSPTGISGANVLTF. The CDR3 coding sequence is TGCGCCAGCAGCCCCACAGGGATCTCTGGGGCCAACGTCCTGACTTTC.

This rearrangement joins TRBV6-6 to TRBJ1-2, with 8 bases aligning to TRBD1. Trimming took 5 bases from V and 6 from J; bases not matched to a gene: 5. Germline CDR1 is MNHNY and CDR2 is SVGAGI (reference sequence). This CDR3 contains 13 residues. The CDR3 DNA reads TGTGCCAGCAGTCGACAGGGGCCGAATGGCTACACCTTC. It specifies CASSRQGPNGYTF.

The CDR3 coding sequence is TGTGCCAGCAGCCAAGAAGGGGGAACTAATGAAAAACTGTTTTTT. As protein: CASSQEGGTNEKLFF. V is TRBV3-1 (or the pseudogene TRBV3-2) and J is TRBJ1-4; D is perhaps TRBD1 (6 bases). This CDR3 has 15 amino acids. Trimming removed 0 bases from V and 1 base from J, with 6 bases in between. Per germline, CDR1 LGHDT and CDR2 YNNKEL (reference sequence).

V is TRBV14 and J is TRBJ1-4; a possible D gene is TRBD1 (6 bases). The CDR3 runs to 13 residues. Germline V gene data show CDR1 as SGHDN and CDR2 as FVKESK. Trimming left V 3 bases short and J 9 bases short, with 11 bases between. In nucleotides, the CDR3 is TGTGCCAGCAGCCAGAACAGGGTCCAAAAACTGTTTTTT. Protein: CASSQNRVQKLFF.

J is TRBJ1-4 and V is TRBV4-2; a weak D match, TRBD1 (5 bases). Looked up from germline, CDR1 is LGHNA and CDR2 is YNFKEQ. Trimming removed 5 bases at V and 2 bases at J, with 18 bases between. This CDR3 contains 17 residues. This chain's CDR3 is CASSKRAGRGTNEKLFF. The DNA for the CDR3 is TGTGCCAGCAGCAAAAGGGCAGGGCGGGGGACTAATGAAAAACTGTTTTTT.

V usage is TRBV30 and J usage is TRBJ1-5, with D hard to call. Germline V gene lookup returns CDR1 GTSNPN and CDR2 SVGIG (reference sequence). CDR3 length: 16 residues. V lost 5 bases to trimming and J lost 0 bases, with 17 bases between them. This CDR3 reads CAWEKAGAVSNQPQHF. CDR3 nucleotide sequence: TGTGCCTGGGAAAAGGCAGGCGCAGTTAGCAATCAGCCCCAGCATTTT.

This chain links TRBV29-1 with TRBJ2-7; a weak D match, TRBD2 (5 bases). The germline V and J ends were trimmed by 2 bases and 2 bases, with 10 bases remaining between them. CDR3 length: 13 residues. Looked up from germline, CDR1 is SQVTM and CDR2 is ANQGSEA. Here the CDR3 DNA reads TGCAGCGTTGAAAGCGGTGCCACCTACGAGCAGTACTTC. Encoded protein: CSVESGATYEQYF.

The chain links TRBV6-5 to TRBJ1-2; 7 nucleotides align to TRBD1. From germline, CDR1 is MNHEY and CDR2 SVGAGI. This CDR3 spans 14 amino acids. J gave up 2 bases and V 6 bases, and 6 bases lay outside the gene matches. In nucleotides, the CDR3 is TGTGCCAGCAGCTCGGGACAGTCGAACTATGGCTACACCTTC. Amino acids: CASSSGQSNYGYTF.

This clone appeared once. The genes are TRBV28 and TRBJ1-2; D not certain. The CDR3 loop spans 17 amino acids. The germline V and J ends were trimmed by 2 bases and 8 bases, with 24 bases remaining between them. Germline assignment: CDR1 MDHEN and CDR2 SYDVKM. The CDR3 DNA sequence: TGTGCCAGCAGTTTAGGCCCGGGGATGTCCGCTACGTTGGGCTACACCTTC. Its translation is CASSLGPGMSATLGYTF.

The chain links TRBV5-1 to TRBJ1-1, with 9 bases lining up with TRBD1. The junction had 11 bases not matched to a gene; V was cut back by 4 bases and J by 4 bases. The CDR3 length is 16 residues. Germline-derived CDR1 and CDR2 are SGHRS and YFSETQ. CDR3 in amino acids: CASSTLTGGSGTEAFF. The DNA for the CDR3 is TGCGCCAGCAGCACCCTGACAGGGGGATCGGGCACTGAAGCTTTCTTT.

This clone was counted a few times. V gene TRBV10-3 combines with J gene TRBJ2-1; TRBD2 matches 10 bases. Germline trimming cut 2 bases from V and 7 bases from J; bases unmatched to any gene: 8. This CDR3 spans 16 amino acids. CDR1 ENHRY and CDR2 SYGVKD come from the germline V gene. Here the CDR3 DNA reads TGTGCCATCAGTGAGGGGAGCGGGAGGGCCATAAATGAGCAGTTCTTC. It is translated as CAISEGSGRAINEQFF.

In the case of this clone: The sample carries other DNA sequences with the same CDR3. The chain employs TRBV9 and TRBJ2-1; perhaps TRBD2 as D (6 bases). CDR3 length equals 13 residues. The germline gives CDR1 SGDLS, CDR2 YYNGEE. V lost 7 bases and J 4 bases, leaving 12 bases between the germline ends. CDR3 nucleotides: TGTGCCAGCTCCCTGGGGAGGTACAATGAGCAGTTCTTC. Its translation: CASSLGRYNEQFF.

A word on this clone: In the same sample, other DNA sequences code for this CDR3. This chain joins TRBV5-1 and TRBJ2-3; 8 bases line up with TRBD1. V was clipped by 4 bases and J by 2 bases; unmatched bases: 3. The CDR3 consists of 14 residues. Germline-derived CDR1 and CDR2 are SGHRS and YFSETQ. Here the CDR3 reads CASSPGQATDTQYF. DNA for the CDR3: TGCGCCAGCAGCCCGGGACAGGCCACAGATACGCAGTATTTT.

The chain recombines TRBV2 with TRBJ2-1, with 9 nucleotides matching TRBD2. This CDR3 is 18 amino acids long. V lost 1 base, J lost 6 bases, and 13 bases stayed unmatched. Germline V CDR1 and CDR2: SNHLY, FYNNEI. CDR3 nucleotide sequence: TGTGCCAGCAGTGAAGACCGACTCCTGGCGGGAGGGGTCAATGAGCAGTTCTTC. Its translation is CASSEDRLLAGGVNEQFF.